This T cell receptor (beta chain) was identified in a study of blood T cell repertoires in COVID-19 (dated by TCRdb to between 2020 and 2021). Background for the entire study: Samples from collaborators originated in the United States, Italy and Spain and spanned both the acute and convalescent phases of COVID-19. Subjects who had been exposed to COVID-19, were actively infected with it, or had recovered from it provided the deeply sampled blood TCRbeta repertoires that made up the dataset. Sample metadata almost always included a de-identified subject ID, COVID-19 status, age in years and sex. The repertoires were released in a freely available public database intended as a resource for research on the immune response to SARS-CoV-2. The material from the prospective study consisted of cDNA or gDNA derived from T cells, B-cell-depleted T cells, or PBMCs. Samples came from the ongoing ImmuneRACE study (first 160 participants) plus 1,254 subjects from 6 global collaborators. HLA class I and class II types, where available, came from metadata supplied by the sample provider rather than from assay-based typing.

Enrolling through a virtual design, the prospective study's participants ranged in age from roughly 18 to 89 years and lived across roughly 23 United States geographic areas. In the prospective study, cohorts were assigned on the basis of participant-reported clinical history obtained from a screening survey and a study questionnaire. For ImmuneRACE Cohort 3, a participant was defined as recovered based on two consecutive negative NP/OP PCR tests, clearance by a healthcare professional, or resolution of symptoms. Each participant in the prospective study had whole blood, serum and a nasopharyngeal or oropharyngeal swab collected by mobile phlebotomists. Participants in the prospective study had the option to provide additional blood draws and questionnaires over a roughly two-month period. Before DNA extraction, blood samples from the prospective study were shipped at room temperature or frozen.

The germline V gene encodes CDR1 GTSNPN and CDR2 SVGIG (reference sequence). Counted from cysteine to phenylalanine, this CDR3 has 13 amino acids. Only the CDR3 DNA is retained, 39 bases long and in frame from the first base. V was cut back by 0 bases and J by 2 bases, leaving a gap of 5 bases between them. The immunoSEQ Assay, a bias-controlled multiplex PCR, was used to amplify TCRbeta CDR3 regions from genomic DNA. In the paper's pipeline: Nucleated cell counts per sample were estimated from amplification of reference gene primers within the assay. To quantify the absolute abundance of each unique TCRbeta CDR3 rearrangement, sequence reads were collapsed and filtered. For each sample, productive Simpson clonality was calculated as the square root of Simpson's diversity index over productive rearrangements. TCRdb's version of the immuneACCESS table is confined to in-frame rearrangements and falls short of the full clone set. An unresolved V gene accounts for under half of the shortfall where checked; the remainder is of unknown origin. That table supplies the V and J calls and clone size; D and trimming were determined from the DNA. This sample holds around 500,000 clones; approximately 90% were observed only once. The biggest ten clones account for more than 7.5% of the sample.

With regard to this clone: Its antigen has not been determined. Base qualities are missing; no much larger clone stands one base away. Additional DNA sequences in this sample encode the identical CDR3.

General findings and caveats noted by the study authors: Clinical and demographic metadata were provided uncurated, with the amount varying by source and participant.

Source material: PBMCs or T cells enriched from blood (not recorded which). The sequence joins TRBV30 to TRBJ1-5; a confident D gene designation cannot be given. The sequence was collected from a woman aged 55-69 years who had recovered from COVID-19. The CDR3: CAWSVGGNQPQHF. The bases read TGTGCCTGGAGTGTGGGAGGCAATCAGCCCCAGCATTTT.